The 14 T cell receptor beta chains below all came from one sample that was sequenced in a study of T-cell memory formation after mild COVID-19. TCRdb reanalysed the 5' RACE reads using MiXCR and keeps one entry per CDR3 protein. This repertoire shows about 270,000 distinct CDR3 sequences, around 15% found once; its top ten account for approximately 25%. The sample comprised PBMCs or a T cell subset sorted from them (not recorded which). These receptors came from a man between 18 and 35 years old who had mild COVID-19 (a few samples of this study predate the infection). Cell type and time point are not known.

In DNA form, the CDR3 reads TGTGCCAGCAGCCTCCAACCTCCCCGGGACTCCTACACAGATACGCAGTATTTT. It is translated as CASSLQPPRDSYTDTQYF. V usage is TRBV9 and J usage is TRBJ2-3; maybe TRBD2 (6 bases). Germline V gene data show CDR1 as SGDLS and CDR2 as YYNGEE. Trimming removed 4 bases from V and 2 bases from J, with 23 bases in between. This CDR3 spans 18 amino acids.

The genes are TRBV7-9 and TRBJ1-1; D gene unclear. Germline V gene lookup returns CDR1 SEHNR and CDR2 FQNEAQ (reference sequence). V was clipped by 5 bases and J by 4 bases, with 5 bases between them. The length of the CDR3 is 11 residues. In DNA, the CDR3 is TGTGCCAGCAGCCGCCGCACTGAAGCTTTCTTT. Residues: CASSRRTEAFF.

In nucleotides, the CDR3 is TGTGCCAGCGGGGGGGATTCAGAGACCCAGTACTTC. Its protein is CASGGDSETQYF. The V and J genes are TRBV3-1 and TRBJ2-5, with 7 bases aligning to TRBD2. The V gene's germline CDR1 is LGHDT and CDR2 YNNKEL (reference sequence). The CDR3 has 12 residues. V gave up 8 bases and J gave up 4 bases; unmatched junction bases: 4.

The chain couples TRBV5-1 to TRBJ2-7; perhaps D is TRBD1 or TRBD2 (5 bases each). V was shortened by 0 bases and J by 7 bases, with 11 bases between the two germline ends. CDR1 is SGHRS and CDR2 is YFSETQ in the germline V gene. The length of the CDR3 is 13 residues. CDR3 nucleotide sequence: TGCGCCAGCAGCTTGGACAGGTCGGGGGAGCAGTACTTC. This sequence encodes CASSLDRSGEQYF.

The chain links TRBV5-4 to TRBJ2-3; 8 positions agree with TRBD2. After removal of 6 bases from V and 2 bases from J, the junction contained 8 bases not matched to a gene. Per germline, CDR1 SGHNT and CDR2 YYREEE (reference sequence). This CDR3 region has 15 residues. Written as DNA, the CDR3 is TGTGCCAGCACCCAGCCGGGGGGGGCCACAGATACGCAGTATTTT. This codes for CASTQPGGATDTQYF.

This clonotype was detected a few times. V is TRBV7-9 and J is TRBJ1-5; D might be TRBD1 (6 bases). Trimming shortened V by 1 base and J by 2 bases, and 9 bases separated the two germline ends. The CDR3 consists of 15 residues. Germline V gene lookup returns CDR1 SEHNR and CDR2 FQNEAQ (reference sequence). This chain's CDR3 is CASSLGTVGNQPQHF. Here the CDR3 DNA reads TGTGCCAGCAGCTTAGGGACAGTTGGCAATCAGCCCCAGCATTTT.

This rearrangement joins TRBV4-1 to TRBJ1-4; 8 positions match TRBD1. CDR1 MGHRA and CDR2 YSYEKL come from the germline V gene. V dropped 3 bases and J dropped 3; count of bases not matched to a gene: 6. The CDR3 length is 16 residues. This CDR3 is CASSQIQGAANEKLFF. The CDR3 DNA sequence: TGCGCCAGCAGCCAGATTCAGGGGGCCGCTAATGAAAAACTGTTTTTT.

This clonotype was found a few times. V gene TRBV7-2 combines with J gene TRBJ1-1; possibly TRBD1 for D (6 bases). The CDR3 is 15 residues long. Germline V CDR1 and CDR2: SGHTA, FQGNSA. Trimming left V 3 bases short and J 2 bases short, with 13 bases between. The CDR3 region has the DNA TGTGCCAGCAGCTTCCTGGGGGGGCTTAACACTGAAGCTTTCTTT. It encodes CASSFLGGLNTEAFF.

The chain couples TRBV7-9 to TRBJ1-6, with D tentatively TRBD1 (5 bases). The germline gives CDR1 SEHNR, CDR2 FQNEAQ (reference sequence). This CDR3 is 14 amino acids long. The V gene lost 8 bases and the J gene lost 0 bases, with 8 bases spanning the gap. The CDR3 nucleotides read TGTGCCAGCCAGGGAAGCTCCTATAATTCACCCCTCCACTTT. Amino acids: CASQGSSYNSPLHF. Looking up the rest from reference TRBV7-9 and TRBJ1-6 gives the full variable domain: DTGVSQNPRHKITKRGQNVTFRCDPISEHNRLYWYRQTLGQGPEFLTYFQNEAQLEKSRLLSDRFSAERPKGSFSTLEIQRTEQGDSAMYLCASQGSSYNSPLHFGNGTRLTVT.

The V gene is TRBV6-4, the J gene TRBJ2-1, with TRBD1 matching 10 bases. Germline values: CDR1 MRHNA, CDR2 SNTAGT. The junction had 7 bases not matched to a gene; V was cut back by 8 bases and J by 9 bases. The CDR3 loop spans 13 amino acids. The CDR3 DNA follows: TGTGCCAGCTACGACAGGGGGCCGGGTGAGCAGTTCTTC. This codes for CASYDRGPGEQFF.

This clonotype has more than one count but fewer than ten. V is TRBV15 and J is TRBJ1-5; the D is unclear. The CDR3 consists of 12 residues. CDR1 and CDR2 from the germline V gene are LNHNV and YYDKDF (reference sequence). The V and J ends lost 7 bases and 2 bases respectively, with 6 bases between them. DNA of the CDR3: TGTGCCACCAATCAGGGCAATCAGCCCCAGCATTTT. It specifies CATNQGNQPQHF. Looking up the rest from reference TRBV15 and TRBJ1-5 gives the full variable domain: DAMVIQNPRYQVTQFGKPVTLSCSQTLNHNVMYWYQQKSSQAPKLLFHYYDKDFNNEADTPDNFQSRRPNTSFCFLDIRSPGLGDTAMYLCATNQGNQPQHFGDGTRLSIL.

The V call is TRBV20-1, the J call TRBJ2-3, with TRBD2 identical over 8 bases. The CDR3 contains 15 residues. Germline CDR1 is DFQATT and CDR2 is SNEGSKA (reference sequence). The V gene end was trimmed by 2 bases and the J gene end by 4 bases; junction bases not matched to a gene: 8. The CDR3 DNA reads as TGCAGTGCTAGATACGGTCGGGGGGGCCCAGATACGCAGTATTTT. Its protein is CSARYGRGGPDTQYF.

The chain uses TRBV7-8 and TRBJ2-7; 10 nucleotides align to TRBD2. This CDR3 comprises 14 residues. The germline gives CDR1 SGHVS, CDR2 FQNEAQ. V shed 5 bases and J 3 bases; nucleotides not matched to a gene: 4. The CDR3 coding sequence is TGTGCCAGCAGCAGTAGCGGGGGGCTCTACGAGCAGTACTTC. Translating gives CASSSSGGLYEQYF.

This clonotype was detected a few times. The V call is TRBV6-2 or TRBV6-3, the J call TRBJ1-6, with D hard to call. This CDR3 has 13 residues. Germline V gene sequence: CDR1 MNHEY, CDR2 SVGEGT. The ends were cut back, 4 bases at V and 8 bases at J, with 9 bases in the middle. The CDR3 here is CASSFYLDSPLHF. The CDR3 DNA reads TGTGCCAGCAGTTTTTACCTTGATTCACCCCTCCACTTT.